Listed here is a single T cell receptor (beta chain). Its antigen remains unidentified. The study separated CD4+ cells into CD45RA+ naive and CD45RA-negative memory subsets. Every subset had its genomic DNA shared out evenly among several immunoSEQ plates. Here immunoSEQ multiplex PCR was the method, and the copy in TCRdb shows in-frame clones only, minus some. Among about 1.5 million clones, 96% were seen once, and the ten largest hold 1% to 1.5%. The data are from a study of shared clonotypes between healthy human individuals. About the research overall: Per donor, three plates held CD4 naive cells, three held CD4 memory, two held CD8 naive and one held CD8 memory.

Study-wide findings and caveats: Shared clonotypes across all four donors exceeded non-shared ones in generation probability.

The sequence derives from a man aged 30 to 39 in good health. The sample was naive CD4+ T cells sorted from blood. Subset here: CD45RA+ positively selected.

CDR3 DNA: TGTGCCACCGCGAAGGACAGCAAGGAGACCCAGTACTTC. It codes for CATAKDSKETQYF. This rearrangement joins TRBV10-3 to TRBJ2-5; D perhaps matches TRBD1 (6 bases). CDR1 and CDR2 (germline): ENHRY, SYGVKD. V was pared by 10 bases and J by 5 bases, with 17 bases between. This CDR3 has 13 residues.